This T cell receptor (beta chain) originates from a study of shared clonotypes between healthy human individuals. Study-wide context: The cohort had two women and a few men, ages 18 to 49.

Whole-study results and caveats: The sharing of 4.5% to 6.5% of naive CD4 clonotypes was seen across a few donors.

Replicate PCRs for sorted subsets used around 190 ng DNA; this equaled around 28,000 T cell genomes. How the authors handled the data: ImmunoSEQ junction-only sequences lacked quality scores, so their filtering differed. Sequenced by immunoSEQ multiplex PCR; TCRdb stores in-frame clones only, minus some. V, J and clone size are those of that table, while D and trimming were read from the DNA. The data show a few hundred thousand clones, with over 75% seen just once and 15% to 20% held by the top ten. The CDR3 is 15 amino acids. CDR1 is SGHRS and CDR2 is YFSETQ in the germline V gene. With 4 bases clipped from V and 0 bases from J, the junction kept 7 bases outside the gene matches. This clone was counted only a few times. Its target is unknown.

Sequencing was performed on memory CD8+ T cells sorted from blood. This sample's subset: CD45RO+ cells pooled with CCR7-negative TemRA cells. The receptor's source is a young man in good health. This chain joins TRBV5-1 and TRBJ2-7, with 7 positions matching TRBD1. The CDR3 nucleotides read TGCGCCAGCAGCCTAGACAGGGACCCCTCCTACGAGCAGTACTTC. Translating gives CASSLDRDPSYEQYF.